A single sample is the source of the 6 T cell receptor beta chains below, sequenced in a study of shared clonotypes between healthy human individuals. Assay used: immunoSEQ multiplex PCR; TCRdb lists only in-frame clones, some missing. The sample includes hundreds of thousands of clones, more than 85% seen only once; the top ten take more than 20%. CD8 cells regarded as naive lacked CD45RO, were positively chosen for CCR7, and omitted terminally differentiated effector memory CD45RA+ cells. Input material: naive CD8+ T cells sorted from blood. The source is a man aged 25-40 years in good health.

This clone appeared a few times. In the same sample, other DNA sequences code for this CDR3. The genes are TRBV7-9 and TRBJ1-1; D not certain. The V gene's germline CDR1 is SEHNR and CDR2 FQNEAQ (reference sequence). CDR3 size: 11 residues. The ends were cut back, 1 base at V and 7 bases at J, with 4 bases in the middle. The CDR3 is CASSLGREAFF. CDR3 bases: TGTGCCAGCAGCTTAGGGCGTGAAGCTTTCTTT.

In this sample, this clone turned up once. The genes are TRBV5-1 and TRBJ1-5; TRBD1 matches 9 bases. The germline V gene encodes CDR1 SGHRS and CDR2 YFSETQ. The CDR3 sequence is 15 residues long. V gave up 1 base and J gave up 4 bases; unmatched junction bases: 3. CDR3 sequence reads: CASSLRTGANQPQHF. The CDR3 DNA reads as TGCGCCAGCAGCTTGAGGACAGGGGCTAATCAGCCCCAGCATTTT.

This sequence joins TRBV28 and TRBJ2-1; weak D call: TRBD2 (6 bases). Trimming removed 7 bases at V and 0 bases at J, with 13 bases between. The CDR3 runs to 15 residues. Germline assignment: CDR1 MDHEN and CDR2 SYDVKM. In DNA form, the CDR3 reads TGTGCCAGCACCGAACTCGGGAGCTCCTACAATGAGCAGTTCTTC. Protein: CASTELGSSYNEQFF.

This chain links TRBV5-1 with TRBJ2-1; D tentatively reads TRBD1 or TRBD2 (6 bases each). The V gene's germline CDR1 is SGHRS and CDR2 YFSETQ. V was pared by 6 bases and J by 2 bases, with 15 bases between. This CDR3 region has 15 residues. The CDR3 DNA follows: TGCGCCAGCACCACCGAGGGGGGCGCCTACAATGAGCAGTTCTTC. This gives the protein CASTTEGGAYNEQFF.

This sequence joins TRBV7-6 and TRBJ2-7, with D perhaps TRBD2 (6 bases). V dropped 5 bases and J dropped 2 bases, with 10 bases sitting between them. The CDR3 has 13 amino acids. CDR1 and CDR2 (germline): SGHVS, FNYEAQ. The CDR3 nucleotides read TGTGCCAGCAGCCCTAGCGAGGCCTACGAGCAGTACTTC. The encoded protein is CASSPSEAYEQYF. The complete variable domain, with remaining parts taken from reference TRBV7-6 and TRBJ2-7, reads GAGVSQSPRYKVTKRGQDVALRCDPISGHVSLYWYRQALGQGPEFLTYFNYEAQQDKSGLPNDRFSAERPEGSISTLTIQRTEQRDSAMYRCASSPSEAYEQYFGPGTRLTVT.

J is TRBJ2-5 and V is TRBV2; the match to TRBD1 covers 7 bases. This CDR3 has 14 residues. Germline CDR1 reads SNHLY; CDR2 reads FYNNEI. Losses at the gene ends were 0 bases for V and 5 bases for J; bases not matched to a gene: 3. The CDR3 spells CASSEAGGTETQYF. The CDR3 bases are TGTGCCAGCAGTGAAGCAGGGGGCACTGAGACCCAGTACTTC.